These T cell receptor beta chains were read from a single sample in a study of blood T cell repertoires in COVID-19. TCRdb keeps only in-frame clones here, not all; method: immunoSEQ multiplex PCR. The sample shows 140,000 to 150,000 clones, roughly 90% of them seen only once. Sequenced input: PBMCs or T cells enriched from blood (not recorded which). The receptor set was obtained from a woman aged 25 to 45 with acute COVID-19. The conserved cysteine and the conserved F or W are not part of the CDR3 here.

TRBV19	TRBJ1-4	ASRRTGSNEKLF
TRBV6-5	TRBJ2-5	ASSYSAVGLQETQY
TRBV4-1	TRBJ2-5	ASSQAPRTGGQETQY
TRBV6-5	TRBJ2-7	ASSYSRGDSYEQY
TRBV5-6	TRBJ1-2	ASSFLDSKLYGYT
TRBV24-1	TRBJ2-7	ATSDPTGAHEQY
TRBV7-2	TRBJ2-7	ASSLEVRGGYEQY
TRBV19	TRBJ2-7	ASSRARDSAYEQY
TRBV7-2	TRBJ2-1	ASSPGKGREGPNEQF
TRBV9	TRBJ2-5	ASSVDLAGRQETQY
TRBV5-1	TRBJ1-4	ASSLVDRGGEKLF
TRBV28	TRBJ1-6	ASGTGVGDSPLH
TRBV4-3	TRBJ1-4	ASSQEAANEKLF
TRBV4-3	TRBJ2-3	ASSQGSGLAPDTQY
TRBV6-2/TRBV6-3	TRBJ2-2	ASSYSTSTSEELF
TRBV7-8	TRBJ2-1	ASSRQREEQF
TRBV7-2	TRBJ1-3	ASSYLTLSGNTIY
TRBV28	TRBJ1-5	ASSLSWGDQPQH
TRBV28	TRBJ2-7	ASSFSRWQDEQY
TRBV27	TRBJ1-6	ASSPQGQGTSPLH
TRBV4-3	TRBJ2-7	ASSQSASKSYEQY
TRBV28	TRBJ1-1	ASSPAGGNTEAF
TRBV28	TRBJ2-1	ASSLEIGSYNEQF
TRBV2	TRBJ1-4	ASSELATNEKLF
TRBV7-2	TRBJ2-5	ASSSNREQGVGETQY
TRBV15	TRBJ2-3	ATSNRELHESTDTQY
TRBV24-1	TRBJ1-2	ATSDPTTGTAYGYT
TRBV10-3	TRBJ1-5	ATGTDSNQPQH